This T cell receptor beta chain comes out of a study of regulatory dendritic cells for organ transplantation (TCRdb year 2017). Concerning the study at large: To make regulatory dendritic cells, monocytes were cultured with vitamin D3 on days 0 and 4, plus IL-10 on day 4. On day 6, LPS was added to the DC cultures to test how the DCs responded to a strong maturation-inducing agent. Sorted naive and memory CD4+ and CD8+ T cells had their TCRbeta repertoires sequenced both before and after allostimulation with either regulatory or mature dendritic cells. The investigation overall reported the following: In both subjects, allostimulation led to expansion of memory CD8+ clones, though the expansion induced by regulatory dendritic cells appeared to be more limited than that induced by mature dendritic cells. Sequencing was done in only two subjects, and the authors reported considerable heterogeneity between individuals in the alloreactive memory CD8+ T cell pool. Of the resting subsets, memory CD8+ T cells had the largest number of alloreactive TCR clonotypes. Naive CD4+ and CD8+ T cells showed highly diverse repertoires, whereas memory cells were less diverse and memory CD8+ cells were the most oligoclonal.

Sorted T cell subsets were CFSE-labeled and co-cultured for roughly 5 days with allogeneic regulatory or mature dendritic cells at a 1:10 DC:T ratio. FACS was used to sort CD4+ or CD8+ cells into naive T cells, defined as CD45RA+, and memory T cells, defined as CD45RO+. The T cells used for TCR sequencing were obtained from two healthy control subjects. Genomic DNA was extracted with the Qiagen DNeasy Blood & Tissue Kit. Multiplexed two-step PCR with Vbeta-specific forward primers and Jbeta-specific reverse primers was used to amplify TCRbeta CDR3 regions. Through the immunoSEQ service, TCRbeta libraries were sequenced on an Illumina instrument. The authors' analysis ran thus. IMGT annotation was used to assign V, D and J genes, and synthetic CDR3 analogues were used to correct counts for multiplex PCR bias. Repertoire clonality was computed in the immunoSEQ Analyzer as one minus normalized Shannon entropy. Fisher's exact test with Benjamini-Hochberg false discovery rate control was used to define clonal expansion, with two-tailed P<0.01. Held by TCRdb, this immuneACCESS table contains in-frame sequences only and omits some clones. Under half of the omission traces to an unresolved V gene where checked; the cause of the rest is unknown. From that table come the V and J calls and clone size; the DNA was used to work out D and trimming. In all, the sample holds tens of thousands of clones, and approximately 83% of those were seen once. The ten largest make up about 0.26% of the sample.

The cysteine opens and the phenylalanine closes a CDR3 of 14 amino acids. Only the CDR3 DNA stays, 42 bases, in frame from base 1. V and J are truncated by 8 bases and 1 base respectively, leaving an intervening sequence of 13 bases. CDR1 and CDR2 (SGHVS, FQNEAQ) derive from the germline V gene. Regarding this clone: Its cognate antigen has yet to be identified. Base quality data are lacking; no much larger clone is found one base away.

The V and J segments used are TRBV7-8 and TRBJ2-3; the D segment cannot be called with confidence. The sequenced sample was naive CD4+ T cells from blood cultured with dendritic cells. The cell subset or site label, as the study defines it: CD45RA+ naive T cells. This TCR was recovered from a human donor in good health. The nucleotides read TGTGCCAGCGCCGAAGTTGTTCGCACAGATACGCAGTATTTT. Translation gives CASAEVVRTDTQYF. Outside the CDR3, residues come from the reference TRBV7-8 and TRBJ2-3 proteins, so the full variable domain is: GAGVSQSPRYKVAKRGQDVALRCDPISGHVSLFWYQQALGQGPEFLTYFQNEAQLDKSGLPSDRFFAERPEGSVSTLKIQRTQQEDSAVYLCASAEVVRTDTQYFGPGTRLTVL.